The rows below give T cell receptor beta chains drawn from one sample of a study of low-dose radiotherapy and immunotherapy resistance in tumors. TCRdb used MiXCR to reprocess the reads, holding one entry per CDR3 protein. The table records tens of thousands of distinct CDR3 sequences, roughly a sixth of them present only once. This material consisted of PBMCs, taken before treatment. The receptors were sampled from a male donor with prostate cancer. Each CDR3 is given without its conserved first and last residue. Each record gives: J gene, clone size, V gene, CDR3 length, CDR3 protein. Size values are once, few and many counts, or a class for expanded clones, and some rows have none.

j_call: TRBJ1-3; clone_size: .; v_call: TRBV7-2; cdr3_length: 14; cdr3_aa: ASSPSGGASGNTIY
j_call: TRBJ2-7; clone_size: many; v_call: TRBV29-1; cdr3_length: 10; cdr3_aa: SVLVLTYEQY
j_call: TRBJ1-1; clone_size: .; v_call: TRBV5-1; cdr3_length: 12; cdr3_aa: ASSLGAGNTEAF
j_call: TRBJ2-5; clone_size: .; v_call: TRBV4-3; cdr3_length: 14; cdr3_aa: ASSQGTGSYQETQY
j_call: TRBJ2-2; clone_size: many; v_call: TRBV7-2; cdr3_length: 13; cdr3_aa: ASSRRGLMGGELF
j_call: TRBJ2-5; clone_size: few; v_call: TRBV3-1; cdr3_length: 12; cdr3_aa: ASSRGTRKETQY
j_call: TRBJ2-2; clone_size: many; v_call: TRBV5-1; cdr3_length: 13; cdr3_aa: ASSNSGQRTGELF
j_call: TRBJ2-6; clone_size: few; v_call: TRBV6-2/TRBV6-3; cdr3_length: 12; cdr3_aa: ASSEGAGANVLT
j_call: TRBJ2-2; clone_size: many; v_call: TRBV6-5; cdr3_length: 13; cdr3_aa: ASSYRTGGTGELF
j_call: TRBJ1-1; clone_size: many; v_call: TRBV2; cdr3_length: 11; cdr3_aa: ASSPGLGTEAF
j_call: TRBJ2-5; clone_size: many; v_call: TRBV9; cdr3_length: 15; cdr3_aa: ASSVDTSGPSQETQY
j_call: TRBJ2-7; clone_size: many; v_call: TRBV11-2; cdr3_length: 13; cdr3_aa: ASSLRRGDSYEQY
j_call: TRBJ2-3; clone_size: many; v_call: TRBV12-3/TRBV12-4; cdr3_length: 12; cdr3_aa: ASSLTRNTDTQY
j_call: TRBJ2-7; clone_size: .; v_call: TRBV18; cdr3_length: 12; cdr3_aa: ASSPPTGDYEQY
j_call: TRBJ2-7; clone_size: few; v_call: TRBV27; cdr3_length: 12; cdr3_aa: ASSPKTGLYEQY
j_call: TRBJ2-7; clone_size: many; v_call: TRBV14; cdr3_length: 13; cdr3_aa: ASSQGQGFRLGQY
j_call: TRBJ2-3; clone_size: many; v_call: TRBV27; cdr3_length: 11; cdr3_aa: ASSIPRTDTQY
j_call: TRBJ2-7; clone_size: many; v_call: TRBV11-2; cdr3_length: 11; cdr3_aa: ASSFTSSYEQY
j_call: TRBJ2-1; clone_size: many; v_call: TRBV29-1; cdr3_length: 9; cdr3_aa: SAGSYNEQF
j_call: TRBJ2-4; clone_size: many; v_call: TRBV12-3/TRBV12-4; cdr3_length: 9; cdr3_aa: ASTWGVIQY
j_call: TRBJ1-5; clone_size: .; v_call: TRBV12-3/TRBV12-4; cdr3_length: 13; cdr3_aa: ASRRAGQSNQPQH
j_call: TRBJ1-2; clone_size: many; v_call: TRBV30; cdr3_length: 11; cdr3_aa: ACNRGSDYGYT
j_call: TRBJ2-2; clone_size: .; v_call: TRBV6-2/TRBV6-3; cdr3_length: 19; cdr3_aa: ASRRLAFAPGSSVRTGELF
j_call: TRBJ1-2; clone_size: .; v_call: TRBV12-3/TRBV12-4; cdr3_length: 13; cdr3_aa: ASSPGQGRGYGYT
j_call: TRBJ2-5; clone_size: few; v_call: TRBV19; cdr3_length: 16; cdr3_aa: ASSRGGKSETTRETQY
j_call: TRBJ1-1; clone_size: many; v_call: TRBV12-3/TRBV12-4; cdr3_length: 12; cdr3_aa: ASKQGGTNTEAF
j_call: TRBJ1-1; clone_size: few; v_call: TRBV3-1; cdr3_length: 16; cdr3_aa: ASSQGVDRGHVEVKAF
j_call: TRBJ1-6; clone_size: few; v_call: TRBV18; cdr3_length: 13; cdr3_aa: ASSPIDRGSSPLH
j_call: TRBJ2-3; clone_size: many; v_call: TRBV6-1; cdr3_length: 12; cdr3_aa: ASSDRVGTDTQY
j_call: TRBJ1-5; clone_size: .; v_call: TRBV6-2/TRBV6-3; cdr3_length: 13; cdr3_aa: ASRIAIEGGWPQH
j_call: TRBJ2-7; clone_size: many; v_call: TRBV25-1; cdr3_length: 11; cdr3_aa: ASSGTAEYEQY
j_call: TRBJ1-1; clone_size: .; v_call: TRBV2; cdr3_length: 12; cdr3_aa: ASSRGTGGWEAF
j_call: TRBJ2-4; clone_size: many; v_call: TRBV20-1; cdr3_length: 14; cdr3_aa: SARDEAGVAKNIQY
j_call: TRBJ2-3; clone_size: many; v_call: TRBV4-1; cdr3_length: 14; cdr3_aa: ASSPGTSGEADTQY
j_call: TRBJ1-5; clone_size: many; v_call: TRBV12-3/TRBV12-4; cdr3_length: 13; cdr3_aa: ASSLGPGGAQPQH
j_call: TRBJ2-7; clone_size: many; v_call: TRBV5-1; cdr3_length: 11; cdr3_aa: ASSTLTVSEQY
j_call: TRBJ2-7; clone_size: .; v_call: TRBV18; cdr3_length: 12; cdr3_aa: ASSPSVRVHEQY
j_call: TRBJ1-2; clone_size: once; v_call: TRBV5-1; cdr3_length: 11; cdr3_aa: VSSSTGTGGYT